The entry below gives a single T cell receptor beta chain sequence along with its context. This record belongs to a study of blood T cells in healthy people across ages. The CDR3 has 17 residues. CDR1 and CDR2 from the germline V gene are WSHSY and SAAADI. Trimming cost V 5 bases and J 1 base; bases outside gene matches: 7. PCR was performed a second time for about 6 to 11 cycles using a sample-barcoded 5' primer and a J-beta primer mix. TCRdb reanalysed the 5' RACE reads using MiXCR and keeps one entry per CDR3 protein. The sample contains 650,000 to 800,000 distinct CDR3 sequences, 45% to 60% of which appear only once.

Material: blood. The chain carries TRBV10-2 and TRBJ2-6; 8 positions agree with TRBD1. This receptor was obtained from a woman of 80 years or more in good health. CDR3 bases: TGCGCCAGCAGTAATGGACAGGGCAGTTCTGGGGCCAACGTCCTGACTTTC. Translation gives CASSNGQGSSGANVLTF.